This T cell receptor beta chain was sequenced during a study of blood T cell repertoires in COVID-19. The wider study: Both acute and convalescent COVID-19 samples were obtained from the United States, Italy and Spain.

In the authors' methods: How many nucleated cells were present was estimated from reference gene primer amplification. Libraries were prepared by immunoSEQ multiplex PCR; TCRdb keeps only in-frame clonotypes and omits some of them. For V, J and clone size, that table is used; D and trimming come from the DNA. In the table there are some 150,000 clones, approximately 87% of which are singletons. A Seattle source enrolled patients during active infection and followed them longitudinally. The ends lost 3 bases at V and 7 bases at J; junction bases unmatched: 10. This CDR3 has 15 residues. Germline CDR1 is KGHSH and CDR2 is LQKENI.

The source is a woman in her fifties or sixties with COVID-19, enrolled during active disease. Sequenced material: peripheral blood. V gene TRBV18 combines with J gene TRBJ2-7, with 9 positions matching TRBD2. The CDR3 region has the DNA TGTGCCAGCTCACCGATTCGGACTAGCGAAGGAGAGCAGTACTTC. As protein: CASSPIRTSEGEQYF.